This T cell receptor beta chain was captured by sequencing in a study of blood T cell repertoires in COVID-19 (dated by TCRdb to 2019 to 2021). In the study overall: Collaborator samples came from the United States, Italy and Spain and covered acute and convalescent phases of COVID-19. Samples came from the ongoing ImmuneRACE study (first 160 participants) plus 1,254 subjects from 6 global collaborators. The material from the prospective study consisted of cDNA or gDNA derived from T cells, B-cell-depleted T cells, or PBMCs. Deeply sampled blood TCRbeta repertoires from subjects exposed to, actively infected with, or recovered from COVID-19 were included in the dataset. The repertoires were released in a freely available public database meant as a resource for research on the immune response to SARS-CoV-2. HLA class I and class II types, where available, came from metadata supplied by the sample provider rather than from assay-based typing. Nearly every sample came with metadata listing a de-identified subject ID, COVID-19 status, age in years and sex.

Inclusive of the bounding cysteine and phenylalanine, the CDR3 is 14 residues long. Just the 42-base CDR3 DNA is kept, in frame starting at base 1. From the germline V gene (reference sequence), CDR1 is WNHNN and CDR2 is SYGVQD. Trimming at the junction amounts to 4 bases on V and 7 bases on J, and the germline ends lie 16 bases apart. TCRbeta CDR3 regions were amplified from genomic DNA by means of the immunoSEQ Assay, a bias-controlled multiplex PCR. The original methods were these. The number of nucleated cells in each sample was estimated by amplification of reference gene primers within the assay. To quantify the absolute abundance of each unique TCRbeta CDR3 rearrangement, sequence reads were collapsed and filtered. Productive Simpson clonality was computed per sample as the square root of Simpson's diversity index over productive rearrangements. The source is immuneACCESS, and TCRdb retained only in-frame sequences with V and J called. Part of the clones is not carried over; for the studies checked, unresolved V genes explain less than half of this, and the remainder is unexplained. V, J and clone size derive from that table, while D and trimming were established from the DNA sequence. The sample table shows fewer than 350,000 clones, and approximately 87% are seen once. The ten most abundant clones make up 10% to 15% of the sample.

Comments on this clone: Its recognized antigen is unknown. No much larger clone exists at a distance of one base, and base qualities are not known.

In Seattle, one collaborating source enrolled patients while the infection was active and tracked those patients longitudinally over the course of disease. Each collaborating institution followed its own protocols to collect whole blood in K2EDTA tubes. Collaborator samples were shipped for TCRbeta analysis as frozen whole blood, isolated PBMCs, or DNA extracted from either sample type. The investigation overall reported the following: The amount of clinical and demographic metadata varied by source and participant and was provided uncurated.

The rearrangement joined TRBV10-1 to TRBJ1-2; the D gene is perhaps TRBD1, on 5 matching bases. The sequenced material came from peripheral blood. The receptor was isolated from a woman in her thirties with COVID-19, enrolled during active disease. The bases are TGCGCCAGCAGTGTGCGTCGGCAGGGTGGTGGCTACACCTTC. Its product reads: CASSVRRQGGGYTF.